Here is one T cell receptor beta chain with its context. Each recovered donor of Cohort 3 presented with two negative PCRs, clearance, or symptom resolution. The data were obtained in a study of blood T cell repertoires in COVID-19. The wider study: Whether acute or convalescent, the COVID-19 samples came from the United States, Italy and Spain.

Per the study methods: Reference gene primer amplification gave nucleated cell count estimates. Profiled with immunoSEQ multiplex PCR; TCRdb holds only in-frame clones, not every one. Clone size and V and J calls were adopted from that table, with D and trimming inferred from the DNA. The sample carries almost 250,000 clones, approximately 90% recorded once. The CDR3 has 13 amino acids. CDR1 and CDR2 from the germline V gene are SNHLY and FYNNEI. The V and J ends lost 9 bases and 7 bases respectively, with 13 bases between them. The TCR comes from a woman in her thirties who had recovered from COVID-19. Material for sequencing was PBMCs or T cells enriched from blood (not recorded which). This chain joins TRBV2 and TRBJ1-6; no clear D. Here the CDR3 reads CARRASGNSPLHF. Written as DNA, the CDR3 is TGTGCCAGAAGGGCCTCGGGGAATTCACCCCTCCACTTT.